These 25 T cell receptor beta chains were all obtained from the same sample, sequenced in a study of shared clonotypes between healthy human individuals. Repertoires were generated with immunoSEQ multiplex PCR, while TCRdb's copy carries only in-frame clones and drops some. This table holds a few million clones, 85% to 95% found once. Input material: naive CD4+ T cells sorted from blood. The subset is: CD45RA+ positively selected. These receptor sequences come from a man aged 18 to 29 in good health.

The chain combines TRBV19 with TRBJ2-3, with D possibly being TRBD2 (5 bases). This CDR3 region has 16 residues. Germline assignment: CDR1 LNHDA and CDR2 SQIVND (reference sequence). Trimming took off 1 base at V and 0 bases at J, with 11 bases between the two ends. CDR3 sequence (DNA): TGTGCCAGTAGTATAGGACTAACCGCTAGCACAGATACGCAGTATTTT. Its translation: CASSIGLTASTDTQYF.

The genes are TRBV6-1 and TRBJ1-5; TRBD1 might be the D (6 bases). The CDR3 consists of 15 residues. V was clipped by 2 bases and J by 6 bases, with 14 bases between them. Germline CDR1 reads MNHNS; CDR2 reads SASEGT. The CDR3 nucleotides read TGTGCCAGCAGTGAAAACAGGGTAGGAGTTCAGCCCCAGCATTTT. Protein product: CASSENRVGVQPQHF.

The count of this clone is one. This chain connects TRBV25-1 to TRBJ2-6, with D perhaps matching TRBD1 (5 bases). There are 17 residues in the CDR3. V was pared by 1 base and J by 3 bases, with 13 bases between. Germline-derived CDR1 and CDR2 are MGHDK and SYGVNS. The chain's CDR3 is CASSESAGLVGANVLTF. The CDR3 nucleotides are TGTGCCAGCAGTGAATCGGCAGGGTTGGTTGGGGCCAACGTCCTGACTTTC.

The V gene is TRBV5-1, the J gene TRBJ2-3, with 7 bases aligning to TRBD1. From germline, CDR1 is SGHRS and CDR2 YFSETQ. CDR3 length: 13 amino acids. V gave up 8 bases and J gave up 2 bases; unmatched junction bases: 5. In DNA, the CDR3 is TGCGCCAGTCATGGGACAGTCACAGATACGCAGTATTTT. This codes for CASHGTVTDTQYF.

J is TRBJ2-5 and V is TRBV2; D not resolved. V was clipped by 6 bases and J by 4 bases, with 12 bases between them. The germline gives CDR1 SNHLY, CDR2 FYNNEI. The CDR3 has 13 residues. The CDR3 region is CASRDVGSETQYF. The CDR3 DNA reads TGTGCCAGCAGGGACGTCGGCTCAGAGACCCAGTACTTC.

The chain uses TRBV27 and TRBJ2-1; no clear D gene. The CDR3 runs to 16 residues. V dropped 6 bases and J dropped 2 bases, with 17 bases sitting between them. Germline CDR1 reads MNHEY; CDR2 reads SMNVEV (reference sequence). The CDR3 coding sequence is TGTGCCAGCAGCCCCCGTGTGGGCGAGGCCTACAATGAGCAGTTCTTC. Its translation is CASSPRVGEAYNEQFF.

The V call is TRBV12-5, the J call TRBJ2-5; no firm D call. The CDR3 is 14 amino acids. Looked up from germline, CDR1 is LGHNT and CDR2 is FRNRAP. The germline V and J ends were trimmed by 3 bases and 2 bases, with 10 bases remaining between them. The CDR3 loop reads CASGFGHLQETQYF. DNA of the CDR3: TGTGCTAGTGGTTTCGGGCACCTTCAAGAGACCCAGTACTTC.

The chain couples TRBV10-3 to TRBJ2-7; D is unresolved. CDR1 is ENHRY and CDR2 is SYGVKD in the germline V gene. This CDR3 spans 13 amino acids. Trimming pared 8 bases from V and 2 bases from J, leaving 13 bases between. As DNA, the CDR3 is TGTGCCATCGGAACAGACTTAACCTACGAGCAGTACTTC. Protein product: CAIGTDLTYEQYF.

The rearrangement links TRBV11-3 to TRBJ1-1, with unresolved D. This CDR3 is 16 amino acids long. Between the trimmed V and J ends, which lost 1 base and 1 base, there was a span of 13 bases. Germline CDR1 and CDR2: SGHNT and YENEEA. Written as DNA, the CDR3 is TGTGCCAGCAGCTTAGCCGGGCGCGGCGGGAACACTGAAGCTTTCTTT. Translated, it gives CASSLAGRGGNTEAFF. The full variable domain, rest sourced from reference TRBV11-3 and TRBJ1-1, is EAGVVQSPRYKIIEKKQPVAFWCNPISGHNTLYWYLQNLGQGPELLIRYENEEAVDDSQLPKDRFSAERLKGVDSTLKIQPAELGDSAVYLCASSLAGRGGNTEAFFGQGTRLTVV.

Turning to this clone: Distinct nucleotide sequences in the sample also encode this CDR3. The V gene is TRBV5-1, the J gene TRBJ1-4; D is unresolved. V was pared by 2 bases and J by 3 bases, with 8 bases between. Germline V lookup: CDR1 SGHRS, CDR2 YFSETQ. CDR3 size: 14 residues. CDR3 coding DNA: TGCGCCAGCAGCTTACGGCAGCCTAATGAAAAACTGTTTTTT. As protein: CASSLRQPNEKLFF.

The V and J genes are TRBV18 and TRBJ1-6, with D unresolved. V lost 3 bases, J lost 5 bases, and 14 bases lay in between. Germline values: CDR1 KGHSH, CDR2 LQKENI. This CDR3 contains 16 residues. CDR3 loop: CASSPTSPVDNSPLHF. CDR3 sequence (DNA): TGTGCCAGCTCACCCACTTCGCCAGTAGATAATTCACCCCTCCACTTT.

The chain is built from TRBV11-1 and TRBJ1-1, with D tentatively TRBD1 (6 bases). V dropped 5 bases and J dropped 3 bases, with 13 bases sitting between them. The CDR3 is 14 residues long. The germline gives CDR1 SGHAT, CDR2 FQDESV (reference sequence). This CDR3 reads CASSLGGRDTEAFF. As DNA, the CDR3 is TGTGCCAGCAGCCTAGGGGGGCGGGACACTGAAGCTTTCTTT.

The gene calls are TRBV25-1 and TRBJ1-2, with TRBD1 matching over 7 bases. CDR1 and CDR2 from the germline V gene are MGHDK and SYGVNS. The CDR3 covers 12 residues. Germline trimming cut 5 bases from V and 8 bases from J; bases unmatched to any gene: 5. The chain's CDR3 is CASSQQGSGYTF. Here the CDR3 DNA reads TGTGCCAGCAGTCAACAGGGGAGCGGCTACACCTTC.

The CDR3 loop is CASSRAGPQQFF. The CDR3 DNA reads as TGTGCCAGCAGTCGGGCAGGGCCTCAGCAGTTCTTC. This rearrangement joins TRBV6-6 to TRBJ2-1; perhaps TRBD1 as D (5 bases). Germline-derived CDR1 and CDR2 are MNHNY and SVGAGI (reference sequence). V lost 5 bases to trimming and J lost 11 bases, with 13 bases between them. This CDR3 is built from 12 residues.

This clone was picked up one time. The genes are TRBV5-1 and TRBJ2-3; tentative D call: TRBD1 (5 bases). The CDR3 has 14 residues. The V gene lost 3 bases and the J gene lost 4 bases, with 12 bases spanning the gap. Germline loops: CDR1 SGHRS, CDR2 YFSETQ. The CDR3 protein is CASSSGAFPDTQYF. CDR3 bases: TGCGCCAGCAGCTCTGGGGCCTTCCCAGATACGCAGTATTTT.

V is TRBV6-6 and J is TRBJ1-5; D possibly corresponds to TRBD1 (6 bases). From germline, CDR1 is MNHNY and CDR2 SVGAGI (reference sequence). V was cut by 6 bases and J by 3 bases, with 15 bases left in between. This CDR3 comprises 15 residues. The CDR3 DNA sequence: TGTGCCAGCAGCTGGGGGGGGGCCGTCAATCAGCCCCAGCATTTT. Its protein product is CASSWGGAVNQPQHF.

This clone has a handful of counts. Other DNA sequences in the sample encode the same CDR3. The chain recombines TRBV10-3 with TRBJ1-5; D uncertain. Trimming removed 2 bases from V and 0 bases from J, with 5 bases in between. This CDR3 comprises 14 residues. The germline gives CDR1 ENHRY, CDR2 SYGVKD. CDR3 loop: CAISERDSNQPQHF. The CDR3 coding sequence is TGTGCCATCAGTGAGCGTGATAGCAATCAGCCCCAGCATTTT.

The gene calls are TRBV4-1 and TRBJ2-7, with 9 positions matching TRBD2. Looked up from germline, CDR1 is MGHRA and CDR2 is YSYEKL. The V and J ends lost 4 bases and 4 bases, in that order; junction bases with no gene match: 14. This CDR3 region has 17 residues. The CDR3: CASSPGVAGVSGYEQYF. In DNA, the CDR3 is TGCGCCAGCAGCCCCGGGGTAGCGGGAGTCTCTGGATACGAGCAGTACTTC.

The chain uses TRBV19 and TRBJ1-1; TRBD1 aligns across 7 bases. Germline assignment: CDR1 LNHDA and CDR2 SQIVND (reference sequence). The CDR3 contains 16 residues. V gave up 4 bases and J gave up 0 bases; unmatched junction bases: 8. The CDR3 protein is CASSSQPGTVNTEAFF. In DNA, the CDR3 is TGTGCCAGTAGTAGCCAACCCGGGACAGTGAACACTGAAGCTTTCTTT. Using reference TRBV19 and TRBJ1-1 for the parts outside the CDR3, the full variable domain is DGGITQSPKYLFRKEGQNVTLSCEQNLNHDAMYWYRQDPGQGLRLIYYSQIVNDFQKGDIAEGYSVSREKKESFPLTVTSAQKNPTAFYLCASSSQPGTVNTEAFFGQGTRLTVV.

The chain couples TRBV7-2 to TRBJ2-4; 9 nucleotides line up with TRBD2. V lost 0 bases, J lost 9 bases, and 6 bases stayed unmatched. Per the germline V gene, CDR1 is SGHTA and CDR2 is FQGNSA. This CDR3 contains 15 residues. Written as DNA, the CDR3 is TGTGCCAGCAGCTTAGCGTCGCGGGAGGGTTTCATTCAGTACTTC. Amino acids: CASSLASREGFIQYF.

The chain has TRBV19 and TRBJ1-5; 8 nucleotides line up with TRBD1. V was clipped by 8 bases and J by 6 bases; unmatched bases: 6. The CDR3 spans 13 residues. Per germline, CDR1 LNHDA and CDR2 SQIVND (reference sequence). CDR3 region: CASGGTGGQPQHF. Written as DNA, the CDR3 is TGTGCCAGTGGGGGGACAGGCGGTCAGCCCCAGCATTTT.

V and J are TRBV11-3 and TRBJ2-3, with D maybe TRBD1 (6 bases). The V end was cut by 4 bases, the J end by 5 bases, with 19 bases between. In germline, CDR1 is SGHNT, CDR2 YENEEA. The length of the CDR3 is 16 residues. CDR3: CASSSQGGPAGDTQYF. As DNA, the CDR3 is TGTGCCAGCAGCTCTCAAGGGGGACCTGCTGGAGATACGCAGTATTTT.

This clone appeared once. The chain couples TRBV5-1 to TRBJ1-2; D remains ambiguous. Germline V gene data show CDR1 as SGHRS and CDR2 as YFSETQ. The CDR3 is 15 amino acids. V gave up 0 bases and J gave up 4 bases, with 13 bases separating them. The CDR3 DNA reads TGCGCCAGCAGCTTGGAGGAGGGATGGATCTATGGCTACACCTTC. Its translation: CASSLEEGWIYGYTF.

V usage is TRBV30 and J usage is TRBJ1-4, with 10 bases fitting TRBD1. V was pared by 5 bases and J by 7 bases, with 4 bases of the junction left unmatched. The CDR3 is 13 residues long. Germline assignment: CDR1 GTSNPN and CDR2 SVGIG (reference sequence). The CDR3 DNA follows: TGTGCCTGGGATAGGACAGGGGGTGAAAAACTGTTTTTT. Encoded protein: CAWDRTGGEKLFF.

V is TRBV29-1 and J is TRBJ1-2, with 10 bases identical to TRBD1. Looked up from germline, CDR1 is SQVTM and CDR2 is ANQGSEA. The CDR3 consists of 13 residues. The trim removed 7 bases at V and 4 bases at J, leaving 6 bases unmatched. CDR3 sequence reads: CSGGTGAGYGYTF. In nucleotides, the CDR3 is TGCAGCGGCGGGACAGGGGCCGGCTATGGCTACACCTTC.